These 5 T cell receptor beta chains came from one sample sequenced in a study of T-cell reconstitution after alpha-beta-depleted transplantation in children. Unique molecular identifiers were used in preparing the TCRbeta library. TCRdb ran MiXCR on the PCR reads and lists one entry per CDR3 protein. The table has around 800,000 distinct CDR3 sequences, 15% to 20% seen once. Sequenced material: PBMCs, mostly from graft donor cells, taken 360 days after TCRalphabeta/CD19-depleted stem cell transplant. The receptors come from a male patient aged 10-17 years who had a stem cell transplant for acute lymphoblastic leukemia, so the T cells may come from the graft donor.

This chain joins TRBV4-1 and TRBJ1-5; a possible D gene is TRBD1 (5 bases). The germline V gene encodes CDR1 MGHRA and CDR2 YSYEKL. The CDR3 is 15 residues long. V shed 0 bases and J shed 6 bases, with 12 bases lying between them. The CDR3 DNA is TGCGCCAGCAGCCAAGATACCGCAGGGAGTCAGCCCCAGCATTTT. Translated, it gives CASSQDTAGSQPQHF.

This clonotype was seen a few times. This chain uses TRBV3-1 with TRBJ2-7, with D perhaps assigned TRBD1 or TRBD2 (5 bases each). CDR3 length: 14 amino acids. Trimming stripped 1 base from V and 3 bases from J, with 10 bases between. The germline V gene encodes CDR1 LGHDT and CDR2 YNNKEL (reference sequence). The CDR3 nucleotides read TGTGCCAGCAGCCAAGGTTGGGACGGCTACGAGCAGTACTTC. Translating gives CASSQGWDGYEQYF.

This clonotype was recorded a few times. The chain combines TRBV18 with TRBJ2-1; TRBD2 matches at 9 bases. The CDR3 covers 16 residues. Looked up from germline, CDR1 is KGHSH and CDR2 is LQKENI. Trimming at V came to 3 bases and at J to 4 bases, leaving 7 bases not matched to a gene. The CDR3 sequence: CASSPPTSGDYNEQFF. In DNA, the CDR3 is TGTGCCAGCTCACCCCCGACTAGCGGAGATTACAATGAGCAGTTCTTC. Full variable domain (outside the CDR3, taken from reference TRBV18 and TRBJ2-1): NAGVMQNPRHLVRRRGQEARLRCSPMKGHSHVYWYRQLPEEGLKFMVYLQKENIIDESGMPKERFSAEFPKEGPSILRIQQVVRGDSAAYFCASSPPTSGDYNEQFFGPGTRLTVL.

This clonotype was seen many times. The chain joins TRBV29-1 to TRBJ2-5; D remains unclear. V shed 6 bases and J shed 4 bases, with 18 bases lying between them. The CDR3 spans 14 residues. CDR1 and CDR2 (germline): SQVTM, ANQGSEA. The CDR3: CSVRRGPSRETQYF. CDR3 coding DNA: TGCAGCGTCCGTCGAGGTCCCTCCCGAGAGACCCAGTACTTC.

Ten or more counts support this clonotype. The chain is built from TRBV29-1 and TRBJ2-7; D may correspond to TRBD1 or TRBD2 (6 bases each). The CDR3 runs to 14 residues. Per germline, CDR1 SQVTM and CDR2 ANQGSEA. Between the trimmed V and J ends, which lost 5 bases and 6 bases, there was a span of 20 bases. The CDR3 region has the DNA TGCAGCGTTACACCACCGTCCAGGGGAGGCGAGCAGTACTTC. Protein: CSVTPPSRGGEQYF.